Shown below are 8 T cell receptor beta chains from a single sample sequenced in a study of OX40 agonist ivuxolimab in advanced cancers. This table comes from immunoSEQ multiplex PCR, and its TCRdb copy is limited to in-frame clones, with some not included. The sample shows around 97,000 clones, about four fifths of them seen only once. Source: CD4+ or CD8+ T cells sorted from blood, taken in a trial of the OX40 agonist ivuxolimab. These receptors were taken from an adult with an advanced solid tumor such as melanoma, head and neck, liver or kidney cancer.

The CDR3 DNA reads TGTGCCAGCAGTAAAGGGACAGGGATAACTGAAGCTTTCTTT. This translates into CASSKGTGITEAFF. V is TRBV6-5 and J is TRBJ1-1, with 9 bases lining up with TRBD1. The CDR3 loop spans 14 amino acids. Germline V lookup: CDR1 MNHEY, CDR2 SVGAGI. The ends lost 5 bases at V and 5 bases at J; junction bases unmatched: 6.

The chain combines TRBV6-6 with TRBJ1-4, with D possibly being TRBD1 (6 bases). CDR3 length: 14 amino acids. V gave up 4 bases and J gave up 7 bases, with 13 bases separating them. CDR1 is MNHNY and CDR2 is SVGAGI in the germline V gene (reference sequence). CDR3 sequence reads: CASSWWGPGEKLFF. In DNA, the CDR3 is TGTGCCAGCAGTTGGTGGGGGCCCGGTGAAAAACTGTTTTTT.

V and J are TRBV29-1 and TRBJ2-7; D tentatively reads TRBD1 or TRBD2 (5 bases each). V lost 6 bases and J lost 1, with 10 bases in between. In germline, CDR1 is SQVTM, CDR2 ANQGSEA. The CDR3 has 12 amino acids. The CDR3 region has the DNA TGCAGCGTGGGGTGGGGGTCCTACGAGCAGTACTTC. It codes for CSVGWGSYEQYF.

The chain couples TRBV7-2 to TRBJ2-7, with 8 nucleotides matching TRBD1. The germline CDR1 and CDR2 sequences are SGHTA and FQGNSA. The CDR3 contains 15 residues. V gave up 0 bases and J gave up 0 bases; unmatched junction bases: 1. The CDR3 DNA follows: TGTGCCAGCAGCTTAGCGGGACAGGTCTCCTACGAGCAGTACTTC. Protein: CASSLAGQVSYEQYF.

The chain links TRBV19 to TRBJ1-1; D may be TRBD1 (6 bases). CDR1 and CDR2 from the germline V gene are LNHDA and SQIVND (reference sequence). The CDR3 has 13 amino acids. Between the trimmed V and J ends, which lost 7 bases and 0 bases, there was a span of 9 bases. CDR3 bases: TGTGCCAGTAAGGGGGGGGTGAACACTGAAGCTTTCTTT. Protein sequence: CASKGGVNTEAFF.

This clone was counted only a few times. The chain links TRBV5-1 to TRBJ2-2; no firm D call. Germline CDR1 and CDR2: SGHRS and YFSETQ. The CDR3 runs to 15 residues. V was pared by 0 bases and J by 4 bases, with 10 bases between. Here the CDR3 reads CASSLEAFITGELFF. CDR3 coding DNA: TGCGCCAGCAGCTTGGAAGCGTTCATCACCGGGGAGCTGTTTTTT.

The V call is TRBV5-4, the J call TRBJ1-2, with D possibly being TRBD1 (5 bases). The CDR3 is made up of 15 amino acids. V was trimmed by 0 bases and J by 0 bases, leaving 9 bases between them. Germline CDR1 SGHNT, CDR2 YYREEE (reference sequence). DNA for the CDR3: TGTGCCAGCAGCTTGGGGACACGAACTAACTATGGCTACACCTTC. It codes for CASSLGTRTNYGYTF.

This chain links TRBV6-6 with TRBJ2-3; no firm D call. Trimming removed 2 bases at V and 2 bases at J, with 8 bases between. Germline CDR1 and CDR2: MNHNY and SVGAGI (reference sequence). There are 14 residues in the CDR3. For the CDR3, the DNA is TGTGCCAGCAGTTACGGGAAACACACAGATACGCAGTATTTT. Amino acids: CASSYGKHTDTQYF.